This T cell receptor (beta chain) appears in the sequencing data of a study of identifying expanded T cells in peripheral blood. General study findings and limits: Technical replicates showed roughly 1.2 changed clones; approximately 2 weeks roughly 18; four weeks 19. Variance in clone template counts between two-week samples significantly increased with total template count across all healthy donors.

Sequenced by immunoSEQ multiplex PCR; TCRdb stores in-frame clones only, minus some. The table includes about 100,000 clones, around 89% detected once. Healthy donors had no documented immune events, such as infections, while sampled. Concerning this clone itself: Its specificity is unknown.

The receptor comes from a person aged 18-69 years in good health. Sequenced sample: blood.

CDR3 sequence reads: CASNPAMVPGNTIYF. The CDR3 nucleotides are TGTGCCAGCAATCCGGCGATGGTTCCTGGAAACACCATATATTTT. The chain employs TRBV5-5 and TRBJ1-3; D call uncertain. The CDR3 has 15 amino acids. Per the germline V gene, CDR1 is SGHKS and CDR2 is YYEKEE (reference sequence). V lost 6 bases, J lost 2 bases, and 15 bases lay in between.